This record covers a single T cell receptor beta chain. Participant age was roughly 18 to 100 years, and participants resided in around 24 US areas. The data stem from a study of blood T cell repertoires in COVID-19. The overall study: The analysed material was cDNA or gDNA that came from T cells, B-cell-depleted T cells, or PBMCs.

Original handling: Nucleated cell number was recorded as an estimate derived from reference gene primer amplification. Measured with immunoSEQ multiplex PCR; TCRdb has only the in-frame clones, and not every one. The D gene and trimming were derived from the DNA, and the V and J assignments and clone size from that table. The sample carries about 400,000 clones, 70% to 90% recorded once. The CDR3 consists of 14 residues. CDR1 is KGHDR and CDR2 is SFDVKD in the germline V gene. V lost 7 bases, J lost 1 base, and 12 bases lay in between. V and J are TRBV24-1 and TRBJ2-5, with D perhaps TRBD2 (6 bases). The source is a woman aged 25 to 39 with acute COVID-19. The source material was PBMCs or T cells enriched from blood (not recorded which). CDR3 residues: CATRGTGGQETQYF. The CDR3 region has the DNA TGTGCCACCAGGGGGACTGGGGGCCAAGAGACCCAGTACTTC.